This T cell receptor (beta chain) was recovered during a study of blood T cell repertoires in COVID-19. At the level of the study: The United States, Italy and Spain provided the acute and convalescent COVID-19 samples. PBMCs, B-cell-depleted T cells, or T cells provided the cDNA or gDNA that made up the material.

This clone came up many times. Using immunoSEQ multiplex PCR, the repertoire was profiled, and TCRdb retains in-frame clones only, with some absent. The table lists roughly 56,000 clones, 80% to 90% of them singletons. The receptor was derived from a woman between 55 and 75 years old with COVID-19, enrolled during active disease. The sample comprised peripheral blood.

The CDR3 protein is CASSPSTGPTYEQYF. The DNA for the CDR3 is TGTGCCAGCAGTCCCTCTACAGGGCCCACCTACGAGCAGTACTTC. The chain uses TRBV27 and TRBJ2-7; weak D call: TRBD1 (6 bases). CDR3 length equals 15 residues. V shed 5 bases and J shed 2 bases, with 16 bases lying between them. CDR1 and CDR2 from the germline V gene are MNHEY and SMNVEV (reference sequence).